This entry is about one T cell receptor (beta chain). No antigen is known for it. TCRdb's copy holds only in-frame clones and misses some; the assay was immunoSEQ multiplex PCR. The sample includes roughly 2.6 million clones, just over 90% of them seen just once. This specimen comes from a study of shared clonotypes between healthy human individuals. This CDR3 has 17 amino acids. Study-wide results and limits: The sharing of 5% to 6.5% of naive CD4 clonotypes was seen across a few donors. Compared with memory subsets, naive subsets generally had larger estimated richness.

V usage is TRBV12-2 and J usage is TRBJ2-3. TRBV12-2 is tagged as a pseudogene. The source of this sequence is a young man in good health. Sequencing was performed on naive CD4+ T cells sorted from blood. As to subset: CD45RA+ positively selected. CDR3 sequence reads: CASRLIESRGWTDTQYF. The CDR3 coding sequence is TGTGCAAGTCGCTTAATAGAAAGCCGGGGCTGGACAGATACGCAGTATTTT.